This T cell receptor (beta chain) was sequenced during a study of regulatory T cells in long-lasting Graves disease. V was pared by 4 bases and J by 4 bases, with 7 bases of the junction left unmatched. The V gene's germline CDR1 is SGHRS and CDR2 YFSETQ. This CDR3 comprises 15 residues. Time point noted: newly diagnosed GD, antithyroid drugs for less than 3 months. Preparation of the TCR library used RNA extracted from PBMCs. The study's findings and limits: Persistent patients shared more public clonotypes (approximately 2,700) than newly diagnosed patients (roughly 960). Compared with new cases, persistent Graves' patients showed reduced TCR diversity. Persistent disease samples used TRBV28, TRBJ1-2 and TRBJ2-5 preferentially.

Library construction for TCR beta used iRepertoire HTBI primers and Arm-PCR of CDR3 regions. TCRdb analysed the multiplex PCR reads with MiXCR anew, one entry per CDR3 protein. Of about 350,000 distinct CDR3 sequences listed, 16% are singletons. Many counts were recorded for this clonotype. The antigen remains unidentified. The sample was also linked to a second study, of T cells in Graves' hyperthyroidism and ophthalmopathy. That report adds: HTBI primers were used for first-round RT-PCR of the TCR CDR3.

This TCR derives from a woman aged 18 to 35 with Graves disease. The rearrangement links TRBV5-1 to TRBJ2-7, with TRBD2 matching over 11 bases. The sequences come from peripheral blood mononuclear cells (PBMCs), collected at new diagnosis, from a patient treated with antithyroid drugs. CDR3 sequence: CASSGTSGSVYEQYF. In DNA form, the CDR3 reads TGCGCCAGCAGCGGAACTAGCGGGAGTGTTTACGAGCAGTACTTC.